This section outlines one T cell receptor (beta chain) sequence together with its context. As to time point: blood 4 weeks post-SBRT, at nephrectomy. Treatment noted: 15 Gy SBRT to primary tumor, nephrectomy 4 weeks later. Nephrectomy followed 15 Gy stereotactic body radiation by 4 weeks. Blood was sampled at baseline, 2 weeks and 4 weeks after SBRT. The patient's renal cell carcinoma had clear cell pathology. This specimen belongs to a study of radiation and T cells in renal cell carcinoma. Clones were sequenced by immunoSEQ multiplex PCR, and TCRdb holds only the in-frame ones, with some missing. The profile shows around 99,000 clones, 84% of them singletons. Specimen: blood, collected from a patient whose treatment included radiotherapy and nephrectomy. The receptor's source is a man in his 60s with renal cell carcinoma.

The CDR3 bases are TGTGCCAGCAGTCACCGACAGATTAACACCGGGGAGCTGTTTTTT. This encodes CASSHRQINTGELFF. The chain recombines TRBV27 with TRBJ2-2; D may be TRBD1 (5 bases). Between the trimmed V and J ends, which lost 5 bases and 2 bases, there was a span of 12 bases. Germline lookup yields CDR1 MNHEY and CDR2 SMNVEV (reference sequence). CDR3 size: 15 residues.